The rows below give T cell receptor beta chains drawn from one sample of a study of neurological immune-mediated disorders. One entry per CDR3 protein results from TCRdb running MiXCR on the 5' RACE reads. The table lists roughly 34,000 distinct CDR3 sequences, approximately 4.4% of them singletons, with 23% in the top ten. The sample comprised PBMCs. All receptors derive from a man aged 18 to 29 in good health. CDR3s include the opening cysteine and the closing phenylalanine or tryptophan. Fields, in order: J gene, CDR3 length, V gene, clone size, D gene, CDR3 protein, CDR3 DNA. D genes are given only for firm matches. The size entry is marked missing in some rows and otherwise reads once, few, many or a size class.

TRBJ2-7,12,TRBV29-1,many,-,CSVERGGDEQYF,TGCAGCGTTGAGAGAGGGGGGGACGAGCAGTACTTC
TRBJ2-1,15,TRBV5-1,many,-,CASSLDGGVYNEQFF,TGCGCCAGCAGCTTGGACGGGGGAGTTTACAATGAGCAGTTCTTC
TRBJ1-1,13,TRBV5-1,many,-,CASSPDWDTEAFF,TGCGCCAGCAGCCCGGACTGGGACACTGAAGCTTTCTTT
TRBJ1-1,15,TRBV18,many,-,CASSPPAFLNTEAFF,TGTGCCAGCTCACCACCGGCGTTTTTGAACACTGAAGCTTTCTTT
TRBJ2-1,11,TRBV7-2,many,TRBD2,CASSQRGEQFF,TGTGCCAGCAGCCAGCGGGGTGAGCAGTTCTTC
TRBJ1-2,14,TRBV27,many,TRBD1,CASSLRGPNYGYTF,TGTGCCAGCAGTCTCAGGGGGCCTAACTATGGCTACACCTTC
TRBJ2-5,10,TRBV7-8,many,-,CASSRETQYF,TGTGCCAGCAGCAGAGAGACCCAGTACTTC
TRBJ1-1,15,TRBV12-3/TRBV12-4,many,-,CASSPGGSQNTEAFF,TGTGCCAGCAGTCCCGGGGGCAGCCAGAACACTGAAGCTTTCTTT
TRBJ2-2,17,TRBV12-3/TRBV12-4,-,TRBD1,CARSGTQGQPRYWELFF,TGTGCCAGGAGTGGGACACAGGGACAGCCCAGATATTGGGAGCTGTTTTTT
TRBJ1-4,12,TRBV9,many,-,CASSREGEKLFF,TGTGCCAGCAGCCGGGAAGGTGAAAAACTGTTTTTT
TRBJ2-7,17,TRBV14,many,TRBD1,CASSNRDRGLPPYEQYF,TGTGCCAGCAGTAATAGGGACAGGGGGCTTCCCCCATACGAGCAGTACTTC
TRBJ2-5,19,TRBV20-1,many,TRBD2,CSARDRASGGSWDQETQYF,TGCAGTGCTAGAGATCGGGCTAGCGGGGGGTCTTGGGACCAAGAGACCCAGTACTTC
TRBJ2-5,14,TRBV6-6,many,-,CASSYLRGQETQYF,TGTGCCAGCAGTTACTTGAGGGGGCAAGAGACCCAGTACTTC
TRBJ2-1,13,TRBV20-1,many,-,CSANVYSYNEQFF,TGCAGTGCTAACGTTTATTCCTACAATGAGCAGTTCTTC